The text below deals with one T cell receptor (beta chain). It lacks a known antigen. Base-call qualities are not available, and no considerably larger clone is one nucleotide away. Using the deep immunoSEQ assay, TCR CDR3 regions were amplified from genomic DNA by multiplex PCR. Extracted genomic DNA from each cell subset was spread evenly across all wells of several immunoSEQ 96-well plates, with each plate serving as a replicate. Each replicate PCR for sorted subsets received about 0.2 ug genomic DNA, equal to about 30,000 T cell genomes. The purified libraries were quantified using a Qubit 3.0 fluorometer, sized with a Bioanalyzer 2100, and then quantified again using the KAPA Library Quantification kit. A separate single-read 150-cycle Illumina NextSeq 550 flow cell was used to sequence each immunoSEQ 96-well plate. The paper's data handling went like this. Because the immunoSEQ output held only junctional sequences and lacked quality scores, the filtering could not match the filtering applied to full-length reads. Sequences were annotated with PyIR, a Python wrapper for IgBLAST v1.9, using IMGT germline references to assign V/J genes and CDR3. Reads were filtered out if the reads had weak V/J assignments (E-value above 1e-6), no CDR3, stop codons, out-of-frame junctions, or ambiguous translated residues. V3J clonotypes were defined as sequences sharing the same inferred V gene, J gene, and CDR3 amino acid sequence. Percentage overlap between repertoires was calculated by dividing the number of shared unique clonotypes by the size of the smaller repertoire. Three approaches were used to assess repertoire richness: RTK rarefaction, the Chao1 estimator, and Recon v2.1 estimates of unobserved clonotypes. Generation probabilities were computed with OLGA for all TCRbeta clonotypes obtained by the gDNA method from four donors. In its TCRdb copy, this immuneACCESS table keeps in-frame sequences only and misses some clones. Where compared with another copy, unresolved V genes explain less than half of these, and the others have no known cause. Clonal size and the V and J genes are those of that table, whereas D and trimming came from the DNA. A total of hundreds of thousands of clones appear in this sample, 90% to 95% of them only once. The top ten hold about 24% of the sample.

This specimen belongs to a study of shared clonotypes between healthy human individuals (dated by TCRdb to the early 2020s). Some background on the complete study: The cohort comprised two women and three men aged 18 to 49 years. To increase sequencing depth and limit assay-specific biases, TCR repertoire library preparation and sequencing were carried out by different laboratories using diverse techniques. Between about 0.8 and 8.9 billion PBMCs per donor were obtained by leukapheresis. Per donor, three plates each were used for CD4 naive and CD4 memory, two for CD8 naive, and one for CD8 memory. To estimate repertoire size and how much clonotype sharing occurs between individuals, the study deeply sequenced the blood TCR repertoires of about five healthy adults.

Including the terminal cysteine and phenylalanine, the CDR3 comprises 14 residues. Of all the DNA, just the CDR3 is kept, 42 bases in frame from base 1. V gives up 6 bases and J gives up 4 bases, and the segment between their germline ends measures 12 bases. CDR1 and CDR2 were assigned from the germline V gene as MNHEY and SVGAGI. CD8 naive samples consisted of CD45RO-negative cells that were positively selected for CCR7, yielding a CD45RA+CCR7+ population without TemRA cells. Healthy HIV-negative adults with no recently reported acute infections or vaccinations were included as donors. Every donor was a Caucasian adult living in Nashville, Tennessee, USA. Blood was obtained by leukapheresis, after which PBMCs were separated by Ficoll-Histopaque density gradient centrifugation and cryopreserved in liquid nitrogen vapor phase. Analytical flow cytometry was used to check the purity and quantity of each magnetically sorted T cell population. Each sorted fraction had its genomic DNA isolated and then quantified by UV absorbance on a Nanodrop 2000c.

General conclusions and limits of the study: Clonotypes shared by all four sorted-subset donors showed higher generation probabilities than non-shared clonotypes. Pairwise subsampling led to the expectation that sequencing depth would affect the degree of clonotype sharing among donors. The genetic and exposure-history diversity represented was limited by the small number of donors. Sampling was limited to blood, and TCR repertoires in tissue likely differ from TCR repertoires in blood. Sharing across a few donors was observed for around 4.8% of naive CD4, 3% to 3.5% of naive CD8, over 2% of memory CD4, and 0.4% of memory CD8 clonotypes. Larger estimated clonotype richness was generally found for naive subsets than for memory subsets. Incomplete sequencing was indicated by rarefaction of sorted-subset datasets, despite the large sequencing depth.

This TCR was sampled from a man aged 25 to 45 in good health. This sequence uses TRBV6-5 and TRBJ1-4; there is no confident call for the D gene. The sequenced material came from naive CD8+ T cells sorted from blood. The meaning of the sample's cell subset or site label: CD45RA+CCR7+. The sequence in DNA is TGTGCCAGCAGCTACGGGCATAGTAATGAAAAACTGTTTTTT. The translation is CASSYGHSNEKLFF.